This is a list of T cell receptor beta chains from one sample in a study of blood T cells in healthy people across ages. Each CDR3 protein is one row after TCRdb ran MiXCR on the 5' RACE reads. The top ten clones hold approximately 13% of a sample with under 850,000 distinct CDR3 sequences, around 36% of them seen once. Specimen: blood. Receptors originate from a young man in good health. CDR3s include the opening cysteine and the closing phenylalanine or tryptophan. A D gene is named only where the DNA matches it firmly. A row's size may be missing; if present it is once, few, many or a size class.

d_gene	v_gene	abundance	j_gene	CDR3nt	CDR3aa
TRBD1	TRBV20-1	many	TRBJ2-5	TGCAGTGCTAGAAGGGACAGGGACCAAGAGACCCAGTACTTC	CSARRDRDQETQYF
.	TRBV5-6	.	TRBJ2-3	TGTGCCAGCAGCTTGGGAGGGGTGATCACAGATACGCAGTATTTT	CASSLGGVITDTQYF
TRBD1	TRBV5-1	.	TRBJ2-7	TGCGCCAGCAGCCTGACAGGGGATCCCCTCTACGAGCAGTACTTC	CASSLTGDPLYEQYF
.	TRBV7-6	many	TRBJ2-3	TGTGCCAGCAGCTTACGCTTTGAGGCAGGTGGGCCAGATACGCAGTATTTT	CASSLRFEAGGPDTQYF
TRBD2	TRBV9	.	TRBJ2-3	TGTGCCAGCAGCGTCACTAGCGGGGGAGGATCGCAGTATTTT	CASSVTSGGGSQYF
.	TRBV12-3/TRBV12-4	.	TRBJ1-6	TGTGCCAGCACCCAGGGGCTACCTAATTCACCCCTCCACTTT	CASTQGLPNSPLHF
.	TRBV30	few	TRBJ2-7	TGTGCCTGGAGTTCGTTCAGGGAGCAGTACTTC	CAWSSFREQYF
.	TRBV6-2/TRBV6-3	few	TRBJ2-7	TGTGCCAGCAGGCCGAACAGGGACCTGGCCTACGAGCAGTACTTC	CASRPNRDLAYEQYF
.	TRBV9	.	TRBJ2-7	TGTGCCAGCAGCTCACAACTAGACAGTTCCTACGAGCAGTACTTC	CASSSQLDSSYEQYF
TRBD1	TRBV2	.	TRBJ2-3	TGTGCCAGCAGGAAGACACTTGGGGGACAGGGAAAAGATACGCAGTATTTT	CASRKTLGGQGKDTQYF
TRBD1	TRBV6-5	.	TRBJ2-1	TGTGCCAGCAGTTACGCCGGGACAGGGCACAATGAGCAGTTCTTC	CASSYAGTGHNEQFF
.	TRBV18	.	TRBJ1-1	TGTGCCAGCTCACCAATCAGCAGGCTGAACACTGAAGCTTTCTTT	CASSPISRLNTEAFF
TRBD1	TRBV6-6	many	TRBJ1-2	TGTGCCAGCAGCCCGGGACAGTATGGCTACACCTTC	CASSPGQYGYTF
.	TRBV7-9	few	TRBJ2-7	TGTGCCAGCGCTTTGGGACTCCGCCACAATGAGCAGTACTTC	CASALGLRHNEQYF
.	TRBV7-2	.	TRBJ2-3	TGTGCCAGCAACTTCCAGGGTGAGGTAGATACGCAGTATTTT	CASNFQGEVDTQYF
.	TRBV4-3	few	TRBJ1-4	TGCGCCAGCAGCCAAGGACCCTCAACTAATGAAAAACTGTTTTTT	CASSQGPSTNEKLFF